The 10 T cell receptor beta chains presented below share a single source sample, sequenced in a study of T cells in Graves' hyperthyroidism and ophthalmopathy. Researchers took RNA transcripts and amplified the TCR beta CDR3 regions from them. Initially, a first-round RT-PCR of the TCR CDR3 employed the HTBI primer set. TCRdb processed the multiplex PCR reads anew with MiXCR; each CDR3 protein has one entry. The sample holds roughly 660,000 distinct CDR3 sequences, around 16% seen once. Sequencing was carried out using blood. The receptors originated from a man aged 50 to 59 with Graves' hyperthyroidism.

This clonotype came up a few times. V and J are TRBV28 and TRBJ2-3, with 11 bases fitting TRBD2. CDR1 and CDR2 (germline): MDHEN, SYDVKM. V lost 8 bases and J lost 3; bases outside the gene matches: 4. The CDR3 totals 14 residues. Here the CDR3 reads CASQIAGGTDTQYF. CDR3 nucleotide sequence: TGTGCCAGCCAAATAGCGGGAGGGACAGATACGCAGTATTTT.

The V gene is TRBV7-2, the J gene TRBJ2-1; possibly TRBD2 for D (6 bases). The CDR3 loop spans 15 amino acids. The V gene's germline CDR1 is SGHTA and CDR2 FQGNSA. V dropped 0 bases and J dropped 9 bases, with 15 bases sitting between them. The CDR3: CASSLALAGGSEQFF. The CDR3 nucleotides are TGTGCCAGCAGCTTAGCACTAGCAGGAGGTAGTGAGCAGTTCTTC.

This clonotype was counted many times. The rearrangement uses TRBV7-9 and TRBJ2-1, with 11 nucleotides matching TRBD2. The CDR3 spans 17 residues. V trimming: 4 bases; J trimming: 3 bases; junction bases outside the gene matches: 8. Germline V gene sequence: CDR1 SEHNR, CDR2 FQNEAQ (reference sequence). CDR3: CASSSSGRPEGYNEQFF. For the CDR3, the DNA is TGTGCCAGCAGCTCTAGCGGGAGGCCAGAAGGCTACAATGAGCAGTTCTTC.

In this sample, this clonotype turned up many times. The V and J genes are TRBV28 and TRBJ2-1; D gene unclear. Trimming removed 0 bases at V and 10 bases at J, with 7 bases between. This CDR3 contains 12 residues. Germline assignment: CDR1 MDHEN and CDR2 SYDVKM. The CDR3 nucleotides read TGTGCCAGCAGTTTATGGGTCGGCGAGCAGTTCTTC. The encoded protein is CASSLWVGEQFF.

The chain is built from TRBV7-9 and TRBJ1-5; 8 bases align to TRBD1. The V and J ends lost 5 bases and 6 bases, in that order; junction bases with no gene match: 6. The CDR3 spans 14 residues. CDR1 and CDR2 (germline): SEHNR, FQNEAQ (reference sequence). The CDR3 protein is CASSIGQGVQPQHF. The CDR3 DNA sequence: TGTGCCAGCAGCATTGGACAGGGAGTTCAGCCCCAGCATTTT.

The chain uses TRBV12-3 or TRBV12-4 and TRBJ2-1; maybe TRBD1 (6 bases). CDR3 size: 15 residues. V shed 1 base and J shed 2 bases, with 9 bases lying between them. The CDR3 loop is CASSLVRQAYNEQFF. Here the CDR3 DNA reads TGTGCCAGCAGTTTAGTGAGACAGGCCTACAATGAGCAGTTCTTC.

This clonotype came up many times. This rearrangement joins TRBV12-3 or TRBV12-4 to TRBJ1-5, with a possible D match to TRBD1 (5 bases). With 3 bases removed from V and 4 bases from J, the gap between germline ends came to 7 bases. This CDR3 has 13 amino acids. CDR3 sequence (DNA): TGTGCCAGCAGTTTCCAGGGAAATCAGCCCCAGCATTTT. Protein sequence: CASSFQGNQPQHF.

The rearrangement links TRBV24-1 to TRBJ2-7; D is possibly TRBD1 (6 bases). V lost 3 bases, J lost 2 bases, and 16 bases lay in between. The germline V gene encodes CDR1 KGHDR and CDR2 SFDVKD. CDR3 size: 16 residues. Here the CDR3 DNA reads TGTGCCACCAGTGATCGAACATTGACAGGAACCTACGAGCAGTACTTC. As protein: CATSDRTLTGTYEQYF.

This rearrangement joins TRBV30 to TRBJ2-3; D unresolved. The CDR3 has 16 residues. The V gene lost 0 bases and the J gene lost 3 bases, with 16 bases spanning the gap. Germline V lookup: CDR1 GTSNPN, CDR2 SVGIG (reference sequence). DNA for the CDR3: TGTGCCTGGAGTGTAGGTACGCTGCTTCGAACAGATACGCAGTATTTT. Encoded protein: CAWSVGTLLRTDTQYF.

This clonotype was recorded a few times. The chain recombines TRBV20-1 with TRBJ2-1, with D unresolved. Per germline, CDR1 DFQATT and CDR2 SNEGSKA (reference sequence). The CDR3 loop spans 18 amino acids. Trimming shortened V by 0 bases and J by 0 bases, and 18 bases separated the two germline ends. CDR3 DNA: TGCAGTGCTAGAGATGCGGCGGACGTTAAGAGCTCCTACAATGAGCAGTTCTTC. Protein: CSARDAADVKSSYNEQFF.